The next 27 T cell receptor beta chains were all read from a single sample in a study of radiation and T cells in renal cell carcinoma. Time point denoted: blood 4 weeks post-SBRT, at nephrectomy. Treatment indicated: 15 Gy SBRT to primary tumor, nephrectomy 4 weeks later. Libraries were prepared by immunoSEQ multiplex PCR; TCRdb keeps only in-frame clonotypes and omits some of them. The sample holds around 30,000 clones; more than 65% are singletons and the top ten take 30% to 35%. Sequencing used blood, obtained from a patient whose treatment included radiotherapy and nephrectomy. The receptor set was obtained from a man aged 55 to 70 with renal cell carcinoma.

The chain combines TRBV6-6 with TRBJ2-1; D possibly corresponds to TRBD2 (6 bases). Germline CDR1 is MNHNY and CDR2 is SVGAGI (reference sequence). V was trimmed by 6 bases and J by 7 bases, leaving 13 bases between them. The CDR3 has 13 residues. The CDR3 coding sequence is TGTGCCAGCAGGCGGGACCTACGAAATGAGCAGTTCTTC. Translation: CASRRDLRNEQFF.

The V and J genes are TRBV11-2 and TRBJ2-1, with no clear D. This CDR3 region has 15 residues. Trimming left V 5 bases short and J 0 bases short, with 11 bases between. The germline gives CDR1 SGHAT, CDR2 FQNNGV. CDR3 nucleotide sequence: TGTGCCAGCAGCAAAGACCCGAGCTCCTACAATGAGCAGTTCTTC. Amino acids: CASSKDPSSYNEQFF.

The chain employs TRBV18 and TRBJ2-2; TRBD1 matches at 7 bases. CDR1 KGHSH and CDR2 LQKENI come from the germline V gene. J gave up 7 bases and V 5 bases, and 13 bases lay outside the gene matches. The CDR3 spans 16 residues. The CDR3 here is CASSSGTDGYNGELFF. The CDR3 nucleotides read TGTGCCAGCTCATCCGGGACAGACGGTTATAACGGGGAGCTGTTTTTT.

This clone was seen a handful of times. This sample includes further DNA sequences coding for the same CDR3. The rearrangement joins TRBV7-2 to TRBJ1-3, with a possible D match to TRBD1 (5 bases). Germline assignment: CDR1 SGHTA and CDR2 FQGNSA. This CDR3 has 15 amino acids. Trimming removed 1 base at V and 1 base at J, with 8 bases between. CDR3 nucleotide sequence: TGTGCCAGCAGCTTAGTCGGGGGATCTGGAAACACCATATATTTT. Residues: CASSLVGGSGNTIYF.

The chain employs TRBV30 and TRBJ1-1, with 8 bases fitting TRBD1. From germline, CDR1 is GTSNPN and CDR2 SVGIG (reference sequence). The CDR3 totals 17 residues. With 2 bases clipped from V and 0 bases from J, the junction kept 11 bases outside the gene matches. The CDR3 spells CAWSPGGGGFMNTEAFF. CDR3 coding DNA: TGTGCCTGGAGTCCAGGGGGCGGGGGGTTCATGAACACTGAAGCTTTCTTT.

The sample holds many counts of this clone. This chain connects TRBV7-8 to TRBJ2-3; D gene unclear. Germline values: CDR1 SGHVS, CDR2 FQNEAQ. The V end was cut by 5 bases, the J end by 6 bases, with 15 bases between. There are 14 residues in the CDR3. The CDR3 DNA reads TGTGCCAGCAGCCACGCCGGTCGGTCCGATACGCAGTATTTT. This encodes CASSHAGRSDTQYF.

The chain employs TRBV5-6 and TRBJ2-7; D is perhaps TRBD1 or TRBD2 (5 bases each). Trimming shortened V by 4 bases and J by 3 bases, and 8 bases separated the two germline ends. Germline CDR1 is SGHDT and CDR2 is YYEEEE. The CDR3 runs 12 residues. CDR3 sequence (DNA): TGTGCCAGCAGCCGGGACGTCTACGAGCAGTACTTC. Translated: CASSRDVYEQYF.

V usage is TRBV7-3 and J usage is TRBJ1-1; D uncertain. CDR3 size: 12 residues. V lost 5 bases to trimming and J lost 1 base, with 5 bases between them. The germline V gene encodes CDR1 SGHTA and CDR2 FQGTGA. The CDR3 loop is CASSRENTEAFF. For the CDR3, the DNA is TGTGCCAGCAGCAGAGAGAACACTGAAGCTTTCTTT.

V gene TRBV9 combines with J gene TRBJ2-1, with TRBD2 identical over 10 bases. The trim removed 4 bases at V and 2 bases at J, leaving 9 bases unmatched. This CDR3 contains 17 residues. CDR1 and CDR2 (germline): SGDLS, YYNGEE. CDR3 in DNA: TGTGCCAGCAGCCCTTCTAGCGGGAGTTTGCCCTACAATGAGCAGTTCTTC. Amino acid sequence: CASSPSSGSLPYNEQFF.

The chain couples TRBV6-1 to TRBJ1-2; 7 bases map to TRBD1. The germline CDR1 and CDR2 sequences are MNHNS and SASEGT. V lost 6 bases, J lost 6 bases, and 10 bases stayed unmatched. The CDR3 totals 14 residues. The CDR3 region is CASRRQGARDGYTF. As DNA, the CDR3 is TGTGCCAGCAGGCGACAGGGAGCTCGGGATGGCTACACCTTC.

This clone turned up a few times. This sequence joins TRBV5-1 and TRBJ2-3; perhaps TRBD2 as D (6 bases). In germline, CDR1 is SGHRS, CDR2 YFSETQ. V was clipped by 7 bases and J by 2 bases, with 11 bases between them. This CDR3 comprises 13 residues. CDR3 region: CASGRGITDTQYF. CDR3 coding DNA: TGCGCCAGCGGACGCGGGATCACAGATACGCAGTATTTT.

The rearrangement uses TRBV7-9 and TRBJ2-5; possible D gene TRBD1, 6 bases. Germline CDR1 is SEHNR and CDR2 is FQNEAQ (reference sequence). CDR3 length: 12 residues. The ends were cut back, 8 bases at V and 5 bases at J, with 12 bases in the middle. DNA for the CDR3: TGTGCCAGCGGGAACCAGGGGGAGACCCAGTACTTC. Translating it yields CASGNQGETQYF.

The chain links TRBV7-9 to TRBJ2-1; TRBD2 aligns across 9 bases. This CDR3 is 14 amino acids long. The germline V gene encodes CDR1 SEHNR and CDR2 FQNEAQ (reference sequence). V was pared by 2 bases and J by 8 bases, with 4 bases of the junction left unmatched. CDR3: CASSLSAGGDEQFF. CDR3 in DNA: TGTGCCAGCAGCTTATCGGCGGGAGGGGATGAGCAGTTCTTC.

This clone showed up just once. The CDR3 is CASSFTVAGQGIPGGELFF. The DNA for the CDR3 is TGTGCCAGCAGTTTTACCGTAGCGGGACAGGGTATTCCCGGCGGGGAGCTGTTTTTT. The gene calls are TRBV27 and TRBJ2-2; tentative D call: TRBD1 (9 bases). This CDR3 is 19 amino acids long. Trimming shortened V by 3 bases and J by 7 bases, and 27 bases separated the two germline ends. Germline V lookup: CDR1 MNHEY, CDR2 SMNVEV (reference sequence).

The chain is built from TRBV5-1 and TRBJ2-2, with D possibly TRBD2 on 6 matching bases. Trimming pared 4 bases from V and 5 bases from J, leaving 15 bases between. There are 15 residues in the CDR3. Germline CDR1 reads SGHRS; CDR2 reads YFSETQ. The CDR3 coding sequence is TGCGCCAGCAGCGGCGGGACGCTACTGACCGGGGAGCTGTTTTTT. Protein: CASSGGTLLTGELFF. The full variable domain, in which reference TRBV5-1 and TRBJ2-2 provide the parts outside the CDR3, is KAGVTQTPRYLIKTRGQQVTLSCSPISGHRSVSWYQQTPGQGLQFLFEYFSETQRNKGNFPGRFSGRQFSNSRSEMNVSTLELGDSALYLCASSGGTLLTGELFFGEGSRLTVL.

The rearrangement links TRBV30 to TRBJ1-1, with D possibly matching TRBD1 (5 bases). Germline V gives CDR1 GTSNPN, CDR2 SVGIG (reference sequence). V was shortened by 0 bases and J by 8 bases, with 13 bases between the two germline ends. This CDR3 is 13 amino acids long. The CDR3 loop reads CAWSVGGSTEAFF. The CDR3 DNA follows: TGTGCCTGGAGTGTGGGGGGGAGTACCGAAGCTTTCTTT.

The chain joins TRBV5-1 to TRBJ1-6, with 7 bases identical to TRBD1. V lost 4 bases, J lost 2 bases, and 3 bases stayed unmatched. The CDR3 length is 15 residues. CDR1 is SGHRS and CDR2 is YFSETQ in the germline V gene. In nucleotides, the CDR3 is TGCGCCAGCAGCGAGGACAGGCCCTATAATTCACCCCTCCACTTT. It encodes CASSEDRPYNSPLHF.

This clone was picked up one time. The V call is TRBV30, the J call TRBJ2-1, with TRBD1 as a possible D gene (6 bases). Germline loops: CDR1 GTSNPN, CDR2 SVGIG (reference sequence). V lost 4 bases and J 2 bases, leaving 9 bases between the germline ends. The CDR3 sequence is 13 residues long. The CDR3 loop reads CAWTAGAYNEQFF. CDR3 sequence (DNA): TGTGCCTGGACGGCAGGGGCCTACAATGAGCAGTTCTTC.

This chain's CDR3 is CASSLGTSRNNEQFF. The DNA of the CDR3 is TGTGCCAGCAGCCTCGGGACTAGCAGAAACAATGAGCAGTTCTTC. This chain joins TRBV7-9 and TRBJ2-1, with TRBD2 matching 9 bases. Germline CDR1 is SEHNR and CDR2 is FQNEAQ (reference sequence). The CDR3 covers 15 residues. V dropped 5 bases and J dropped 5; count of bases not matched to a gene: 7. The full variable domain, its missing parts supplied by reference TRBV7-9 and TRBJ2-1, is DTGVSQNPRHKITKRGQNVTFRCDPISEHNRLYWYRQTLGQGPEFLTYFQNEAQLEKSRLLSDRFSAERPKGSFSTLEIQRTEQGDSAMYLCASSLGTSRNNEQFFGPGTRLTVL.

The rearrangement uses TRBV5-1 and TRBJ2-5, with 9 bases lining up with TRBD1. CDR3 size: 15 residues. After removal of 3 bases from V and 3 bases from J, the junction contained 6 bases not matched to a gene. Germline CDR1 is SGHRS and CDR2 is YFSETQ. The CDR3 DNA follows: TGCGCCAGCAGCTCCGGGACAGGGAGAGAAGAGACCCAGTACTTC. It encodes CASSSGTGREETQYF.

Written as DNA, the CDR3 is TGCAGCGTTGGGGTCGGAAGACCCACAGATACGCAGTATTTT. Protein: CSVGVGRPTDTQYF. J is TRBJ2-3 and V is TRBV29-1; D remains ambiguous. The CDR3 loop spans 14 amino acids. Germline CDR1 is SQVTM and CDR2 is ANQGSEA. Trimming took off 4 bases at V and 2 bases at J, with 13 bases between the two ends.

J is TRBJ1-1 and V is TRBV7-3; the D is unclear. The germline V and J ends were trimmed by 3 bases and 1 base, with 6 bases remaining between them. In germline, CDR1 is SGHTA, CDR2 FQGTGA. This CDR3 comprises 13 residues. The CDR3 loop is CASSLGENTEAFF. The DNA of the CDR3 is TGTGCCAGCAGCTTGGGCGAGAACACTGAAGCTTTCTTT.

CDR3 loop: CASSRQGVGTEAFF. In DNA, the CDR3 is TGTGCCAGCAGCCGACAGGGGGTGGGGACTGAAGCTTTCTTT. The chain is built from TRBV6-1 and TRBJ1-1; 9 bases line up with TRBD1. The CDR3 consists of 14 residues. Germline V gives CDR1 MNHNS, CDR2 SASEGT. Germline trimming cut 6 bases from V and 5 bases from J; bases unmatched to any gene: 7.

This clone was seen just once. The V gene is TRBV29-1, the J gene TRBJ2-1; 7 bases match TRBD2. V was clipped by 2 bases and J by 6 bases; unmatched bases: 10. The CDR3 covers 15 residues. CDR1 is SQVTM and CDR2 is ANQGSEA in the germline V gene. CDR3 residues: CSVEWAREGFNEQFF. CDR3 nucleotide sequence: TGCAGCGTTGAATGGGCGAGGGAGGGGTTCAATGAGCAGTTCTTC.

The rearrangement links TRBV27 to TRBJ1-5, with D hard to call. The germline V gene has CDR1 MNHEY and CDR2 SMNVEV (reference sequence). The CDR3 loop spans 17 amino acids. V lost 5 bases, J lost 0 bases, and 17 bases lay in between. CDR3 sequence: CASSLTTPQVSNQPQHF. CDR3 bases: TGTGCCAGCAGTCTAACTACGCCCCAGGTTAGCAATCAGCCCCAGCATTTT.

This clone was picked up one time. This rearrangement joins TRBV18 to TRBJ1-2; D unresolved. Trimming took off 3 bases at V and 3 bases at J, with 5 bases between the two ends. Germline V gene lookup returns CDR1 KGHSH and CDR2 LQKENI. The CDR3 has 12 amino acids. The CDR3 coding sequence is TGTGCCAGCTCACCTACGGACTATGGCTACACCTTC. Translated, it gives CASSPTDYGYTF.

This rearrangement joins TRBV11-2 to TRBJ1-2, with D tentatively TRBD1 (5 bases). The CDR3 consists of 15 residues. Germline lookup yields CDR1 SGHAT and CDR2 FQNNGV. Trimming stripped 3 bases from V and 5 bases from J, with 16 bases between. CDR3 in amino acids: CASSFDRGGTYGYTF. CDR3 bases: TGTGCCAGCAGCTTTGATAGGGGTGGGACTTATGGCTACACCTTC.